This T cell receptor beta chain was documented in a study of regulatory T cells in long-lasting Graves disease. This clonotype appeared a few times. The sample's time point: persistent/refractory GD, antithyroid drugs over 5 years with positive TRAb. RNA extracted from PBMCs served as the sequencing template. V was cut by 3 bases and J by 12 bases, with 18 bases left in between. The CDR3 extends over 13 amino acids. Germline V gene sequence: CDR1 GTSNPN, CDR2 SVGIG (reference sequence). Sequencing libraries for TCR beta were prepared with iRepertoire HTBI primers and Arm-PCR of CDR3 regions. Using its own MiXCR run on the multiplex PCR reads, TCRdb lists one record per CDR3 protein. In the table there are more than 300,000 distinct CDR3 sequences, roughly a fifth of which are singletons.

The J gene is TRBJ2-4, the V gene TRBV30; weak D call: TRBD2 (5 bases). This specimen consisted of peripheral blood mononuclear cells (PBMCs), obtained when the disease was refractory, from a patient treated with antithyroid drugs. The clonotype comes from a female donor with Graves disease. CDR3 nucleotides: TGTGCCTGGAGGGAGAGCGGATTTAACGATCAGTACTTC. Its protein is CAWRESGFNDQYF.